The text below deals with one TCR beta chain. In the original processing: Reference gene primers were amplified, and this amplification served to estimate nucleated cell counts. Sequencing used immunoSEQ multiplex PCR; TCRdb keeps in-frame clones, though not all of them. V, J and clone size are taken as reported in that table, and D and trimming were inferred from the DNA itself. The sample shows about 360,000 clones, over 75% of them seen only once. This sample stems from a study of blood T cell repertoires in COVID-19. Study-wide context: In each case, the material was cDNA or gDNA derived from T cells, B-cell-depleted T cells, or PBMCs.

This sequence originates from a man under 40 who had recovered from COVID-19. Sequences were obtained from PBMCs or T cells enriched from blood (not recorded which).

CDR3 protein: CASSPRLAGAVNEQFF. The CDR3 region has the DNA TGTGCCAGCAGCCCTCGACTAGCGGGGGCCGTCAATGAGCAGTTCTTC. The J gene is TRBJ2-1, the V gene TRBV11-3; TRBD2 matches 12 bases. J lost 6 bases, V lost 5 bases, and 8 bases had no gene match. The CDR3 has 16 residues. Germline V gives CDR1 SGHNT, CDR2 YENEEA.